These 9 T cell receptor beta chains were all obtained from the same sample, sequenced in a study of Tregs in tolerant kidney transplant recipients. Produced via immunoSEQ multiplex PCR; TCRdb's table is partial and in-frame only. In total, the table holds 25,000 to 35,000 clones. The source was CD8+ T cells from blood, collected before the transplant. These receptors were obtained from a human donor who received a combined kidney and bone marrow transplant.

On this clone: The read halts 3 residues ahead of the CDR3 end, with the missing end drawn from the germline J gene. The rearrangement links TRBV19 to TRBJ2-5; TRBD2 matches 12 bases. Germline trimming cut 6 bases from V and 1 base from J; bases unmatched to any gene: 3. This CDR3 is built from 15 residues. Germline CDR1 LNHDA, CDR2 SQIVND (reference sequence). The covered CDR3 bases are TGTGCCAGTAGACTAGCGGGGGGACTCCAAGAGACC. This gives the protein CASRLAGGLQET. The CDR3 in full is CASRLAGGLQETQYF.

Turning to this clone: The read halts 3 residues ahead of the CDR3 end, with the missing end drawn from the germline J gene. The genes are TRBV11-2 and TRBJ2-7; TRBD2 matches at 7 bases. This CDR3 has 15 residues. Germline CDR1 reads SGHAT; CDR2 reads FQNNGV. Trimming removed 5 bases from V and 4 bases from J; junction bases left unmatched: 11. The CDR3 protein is CASSTTLADDYEQYF. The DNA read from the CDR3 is TGTGCCAGCAGCACCACGCTAGCGGACGATTACGAG.

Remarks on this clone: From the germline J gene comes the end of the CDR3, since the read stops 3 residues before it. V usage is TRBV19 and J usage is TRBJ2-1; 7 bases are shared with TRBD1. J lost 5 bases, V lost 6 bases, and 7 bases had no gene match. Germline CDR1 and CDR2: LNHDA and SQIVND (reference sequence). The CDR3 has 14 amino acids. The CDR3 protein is CASSSRTGNNEQFF. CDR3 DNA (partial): TGTGCCAGTAGCTCCCGGACAGGTAACAATGAG.

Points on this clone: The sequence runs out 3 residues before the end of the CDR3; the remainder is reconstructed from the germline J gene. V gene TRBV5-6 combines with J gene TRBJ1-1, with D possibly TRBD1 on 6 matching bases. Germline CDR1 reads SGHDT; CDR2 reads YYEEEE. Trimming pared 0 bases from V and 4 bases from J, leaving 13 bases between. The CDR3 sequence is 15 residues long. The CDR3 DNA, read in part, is TGTGCCAGCAGCTTGGTTCGCCAGGGGCGCACTGAA. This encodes CASSLVRQGRTE. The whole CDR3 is CASSLVRQGRTEAFF.

CDR3 DNA (partial): TGCAGCGCTCGCCCGACAGCTAGCACTGAA. The encoded protein is CSARPTASTE. The full-length CDR3 reads as CSARPTASTEAFF. The chain recombines TRBV29-1 with TRBJ1-1; D may be TRBD1 (5 bases). The CDR3 extends 3 residues past the end of the read, so its final part is completed from the germline J gene. V shed 7 bases and J shed 4 bases, with 16 bases lying between them. CDR1 and CDR2 (germline): SQVTM, ANQGSEA. The CDR3 is 13 amino acids.

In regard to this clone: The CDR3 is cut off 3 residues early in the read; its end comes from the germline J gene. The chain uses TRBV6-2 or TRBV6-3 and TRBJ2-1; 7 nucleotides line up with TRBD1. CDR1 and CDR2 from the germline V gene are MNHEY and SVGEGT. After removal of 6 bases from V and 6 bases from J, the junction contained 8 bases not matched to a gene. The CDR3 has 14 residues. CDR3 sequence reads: CASSPRDRPNEQFF. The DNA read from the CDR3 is TGTGCCAGCAGCCCCCGGGACAGACCCAATGAG.

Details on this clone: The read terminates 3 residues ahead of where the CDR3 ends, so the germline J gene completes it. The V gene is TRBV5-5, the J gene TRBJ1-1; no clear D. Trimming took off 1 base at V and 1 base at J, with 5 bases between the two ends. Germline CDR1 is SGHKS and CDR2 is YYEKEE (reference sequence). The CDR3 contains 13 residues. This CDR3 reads CASSLRGNTEAFF. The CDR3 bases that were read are TGTGCCAGCAGCTTGCGGGGGAACACTGAA.

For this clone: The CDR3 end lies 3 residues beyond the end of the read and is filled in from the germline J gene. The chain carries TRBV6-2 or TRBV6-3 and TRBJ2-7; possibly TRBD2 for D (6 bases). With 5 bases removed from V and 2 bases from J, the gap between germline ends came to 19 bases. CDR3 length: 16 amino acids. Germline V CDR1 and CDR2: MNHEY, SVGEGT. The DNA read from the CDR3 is TGTGCCAGCAGTCCGATCCCGGGACTTACGACCTACGAG. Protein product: CASSPIPGLTTYE. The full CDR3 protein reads CASSPIPGLTTYEQYF.

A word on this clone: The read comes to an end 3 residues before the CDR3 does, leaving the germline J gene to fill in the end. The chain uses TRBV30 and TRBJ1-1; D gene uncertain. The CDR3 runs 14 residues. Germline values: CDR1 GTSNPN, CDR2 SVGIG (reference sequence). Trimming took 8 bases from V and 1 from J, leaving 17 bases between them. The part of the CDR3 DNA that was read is TGTGCCGGGATGGAAGCGGGGTGGAACACTGAA. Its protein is CAGMEAGWNTE. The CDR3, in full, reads CAGMEAGWNTEAFF.